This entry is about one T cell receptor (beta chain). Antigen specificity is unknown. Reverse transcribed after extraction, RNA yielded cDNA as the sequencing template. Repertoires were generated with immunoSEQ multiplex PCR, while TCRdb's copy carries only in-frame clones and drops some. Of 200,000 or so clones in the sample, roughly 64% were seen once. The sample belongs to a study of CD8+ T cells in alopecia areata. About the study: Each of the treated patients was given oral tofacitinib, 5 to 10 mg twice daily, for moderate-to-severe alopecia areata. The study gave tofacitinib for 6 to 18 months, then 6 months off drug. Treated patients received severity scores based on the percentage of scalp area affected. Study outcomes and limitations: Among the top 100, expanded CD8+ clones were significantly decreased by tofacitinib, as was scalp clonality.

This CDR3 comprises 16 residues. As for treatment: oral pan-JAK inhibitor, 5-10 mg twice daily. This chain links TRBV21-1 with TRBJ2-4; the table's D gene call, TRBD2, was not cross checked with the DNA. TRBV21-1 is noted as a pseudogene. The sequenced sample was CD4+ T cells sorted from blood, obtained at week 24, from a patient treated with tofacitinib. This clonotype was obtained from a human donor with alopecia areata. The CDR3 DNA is TGTGCCAGCAGCAAAAAAGGGGGGGCGGCCAAAAACATTCAGTACTTC. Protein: CASSKKGGAAKNIQYF.